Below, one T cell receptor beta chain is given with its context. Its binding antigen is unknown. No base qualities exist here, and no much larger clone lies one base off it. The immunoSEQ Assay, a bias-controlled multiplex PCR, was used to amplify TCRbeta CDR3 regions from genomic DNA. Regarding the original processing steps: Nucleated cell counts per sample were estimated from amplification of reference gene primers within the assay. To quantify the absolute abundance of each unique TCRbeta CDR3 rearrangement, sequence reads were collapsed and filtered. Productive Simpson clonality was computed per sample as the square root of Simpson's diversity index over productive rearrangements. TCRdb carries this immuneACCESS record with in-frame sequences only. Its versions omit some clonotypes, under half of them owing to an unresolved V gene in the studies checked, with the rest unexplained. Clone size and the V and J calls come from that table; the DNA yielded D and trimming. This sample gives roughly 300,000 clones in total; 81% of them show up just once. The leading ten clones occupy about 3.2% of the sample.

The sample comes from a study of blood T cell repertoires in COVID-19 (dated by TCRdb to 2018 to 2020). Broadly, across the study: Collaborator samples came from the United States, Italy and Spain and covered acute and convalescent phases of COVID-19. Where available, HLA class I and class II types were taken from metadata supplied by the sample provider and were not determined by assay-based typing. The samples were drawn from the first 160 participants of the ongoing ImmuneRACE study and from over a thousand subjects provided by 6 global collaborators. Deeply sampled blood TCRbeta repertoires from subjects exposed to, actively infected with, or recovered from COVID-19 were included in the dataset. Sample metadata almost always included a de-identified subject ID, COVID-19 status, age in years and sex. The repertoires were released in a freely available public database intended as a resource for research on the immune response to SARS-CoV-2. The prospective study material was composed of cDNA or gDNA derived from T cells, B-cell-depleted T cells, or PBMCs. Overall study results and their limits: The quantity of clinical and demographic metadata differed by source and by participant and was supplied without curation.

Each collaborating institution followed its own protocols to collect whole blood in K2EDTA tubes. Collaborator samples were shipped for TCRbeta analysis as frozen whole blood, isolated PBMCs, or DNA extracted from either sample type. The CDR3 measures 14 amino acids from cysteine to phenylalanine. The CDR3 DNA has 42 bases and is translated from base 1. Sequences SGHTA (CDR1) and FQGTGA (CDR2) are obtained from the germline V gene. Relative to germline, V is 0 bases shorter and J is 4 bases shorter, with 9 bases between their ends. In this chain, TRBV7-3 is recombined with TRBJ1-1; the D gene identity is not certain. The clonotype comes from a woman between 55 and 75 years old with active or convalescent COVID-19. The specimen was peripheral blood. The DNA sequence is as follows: TGTGCCAGCAGCTTAACGGGGAGGGTCACTGAAGCTTTCTTT. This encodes CASSLTGRVTEAFF. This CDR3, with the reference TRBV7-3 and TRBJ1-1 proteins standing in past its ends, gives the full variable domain GAGVSQTPSNKVTEKGKYVELRCDPISGHTALYWYRQSLGQGPEFLIYFQGTGAADDSGLPNDRFFAVRPEGSVSTLKIQRTERGDSAVYLCASSLTGRVTEAFFGQGTRLTVV.